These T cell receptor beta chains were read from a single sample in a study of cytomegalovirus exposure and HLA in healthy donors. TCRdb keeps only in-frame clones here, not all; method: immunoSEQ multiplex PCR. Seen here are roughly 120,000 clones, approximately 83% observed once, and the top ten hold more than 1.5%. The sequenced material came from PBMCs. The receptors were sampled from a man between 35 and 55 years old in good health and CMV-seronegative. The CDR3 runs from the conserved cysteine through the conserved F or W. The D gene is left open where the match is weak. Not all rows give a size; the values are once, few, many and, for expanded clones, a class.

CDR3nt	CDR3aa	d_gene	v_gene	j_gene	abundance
TGTGCCATCAGTGAGCCAGAAGCCGGGGAGCTGTTTTTT	CAISEPEAGELFF	.	TRBV10-3	TRBJ2-2	.
TGCGCCAGCAGCCAACTTCCAGGTTTGTGTCAGCCCCAGCATTTT	CASSQLPGLCQPQHF	.	TRBV4-1	TRBJ1-5	.
TGTGCCAGCAGCTTTGACAGGCCTAATGAAAAACTGTTTTTT	CASSFDRPNEKLFF	.	TRBV7-9	TRBJ1-4	.
TGTGCCAGCAGCTTGGGAGGGAACCATGGCTACACCTTC	CASSLGGNHGYTF	.	TRBV5-6	TRBJ1-2	.
TGTGCCAGCAGTGAAGCTTTGCAGTTCACCTACGAGCAGTACTTC	CASSEALQFTYEQYF	.	TRBV2	TRBJ2-7	.
TGTGCCAGTAGTATCCTGGGGGCGATGAACACTGAAGCTTTCTTT	CASSILGAMNTEAFF	.	TRBV19	TRBJ1-1	few
TGTGCCACCGACCCGGGAGGGAAAGAGACCCAGTACTTC	CATDPGGKETQYF	TRBD2	TRBV10-3	TRBJ2-5	once
TGTGCCAGCACCCTGGGACTAGCGGGGCACTCGTCTGGCACAGATACGCAGTATTTT	CASTLGLAGHSSGTDTQYF	TRBD2	TRBV7-2	TRBJ2-3	.
TGTGCCAGCAGCCACCGGACAGTTATCACAGATACGCAGTATTTT	CASSHRTVITDTQYF	.	TRBV14	TRBJ2-3	.
TGTGCCAGCAGCCAAGTAGGGCAGGGGAAACCTGAAGCTTTCTTT	CASSQVGQGKPEAFF	.	TRBV14	TRBJ1-1	.
TGCGCCAGCAGCTACCGGGGGGACACTGAAGCTTTCTTT	CASSYRGDTEAFF	.	TRBV5-1	TRBJ1-1	.
TGTGCCAGCCAGGGCCGCCCGCATCCCTGGCGTGGAGGCTACACCTTC	CASQGRPHPWRGGYTF	.	TRBV7-6	TRBJ1-2	.
TGTGCCAGCAGCGCGACGATGGGCTCTAACAATGAGCAGTTCTTC	CASSATMGSNNEQFF	.	TRBV9	TRBJ2-1	.
TGTGCCAGCAGTGCTGAGAGTAACTATGGCTACACCTTC	CASSAESNYGYTF	.	TRBV2	TRBJ1-2	.
TGTGCCAGCAGCTTAGCGTTTCGACAGAGCAATCAGCCCCAGCATTTT	CASSLAFRQSNQPQHF	.	TRBV7-8	TRBJ1-5	.
TGTGCCAGCAGTTTCTATAACAGGGTTGTTAGCAGCGGTAGCAATCAGCCCCAGCATTTT	CASSFYNRVVSSGSNQPQHF	.	TRBV28	TRBJ1-5	few
TGTGCCACAAAGGGGGACCTCTCCACCGGGGAGCTGTTTTTT	CATKGDLSTGELFF	.	TRBV2	TRBJ2-2	few
TGTGCCAGCACCTTTGGCGGCACGGGCACTGAAGCTTTCTTT	CASTFGGTGTEAFF	.	TRBV6-5	TRBJ1-1	.
TGTGCCTGGAGTGTACGGGGCAATCAGCCCCAGCATTTT	CAWSVRGNQPQHF	.	TRBV30	TRBJ1-5	.
TGCGCCAGCACCCGGGAGGCCCCTGGGGCCAACGTCCTGACTTTC	CASTREAPGANVLTF	TRBD2	TRBV5-1	TRBJ2-6	few
TGTGCCAGCAGTCACGGAACAGGGACTGAAGCTTTCTTT	CASSHGTGTEAFF	.	TRBV27	TRBJ1-1	.
TGTGCCAGCAGCTTAGTAGGCTCCGACCCGGGACAGGCCTATAATTCACCCCTCCACTTT	CASSLVGSDPGQAYNSPLHF	TRBD1	TRBV7-8	TRBJ1-6	.
TGTGCCAGCAGTGAGGGACAGACCTACGAGCAGTACTTC	CASSEGQTYEQYF	TRBD1	TRBV6-5	TRBJ2-7	.
TGTGCCAGCAGTAGACAGGTGTTGAACACTGAAGCTTTCTTT	CASSRQVLNTEAFF	.	TRBV6-1	TRBJ1-1	.